Each of the 23 T cell receptor beta chains below was sequenced from the same sample in a study of cytomegalovirus exposure and HLA in healthy donors. With 60 Vbeta and 13 Jbeta primers, the PCR was carried out. Profiling relied on immunoSEQ multiplex PCR, and the TCRdb table lists in-frame clones only, not all of them. Here the sample spans approximately 150,000 clones, 82% being singletons. The specimen was PBMCs. The receptors shown here come from a man aged 50 to 60 in good health and CMV-seropositive.

J is TRBJ2-5 and V is TRBV4-3, with a possible D match to TRBD1 (6 bases). The germline gives CDR1 LGHNA, CDR2 YSLEER. The CDR3 extends over 15 amino acids. V lost 0 bases and J 5 bases, leaving 13 bases between the germline ends. The CDR3: CASSQDNQGWETQYF. DNA of the CDR3: TGCGCCAGCAGCCAAGATAACCAGGGGTGGGAGACCCAGTACTTC.

This chain uses TRBV18 with TRBJ2-2; D perhaps matches TRBD1 (6 bases). Trimming removed 2 bases from V and 1 base from J, with 11 bases in between. The CDR3 is made up of 16 amino acids. Germline assignment: CDR1 KGHSH and CDR2 LQKENI. The CDR3 sequence: CASSPYSGENTGELFF. DNA for the CDR3: TGTGCCAGCTCACCATATTCAGGGGAGAACACCGGGGAGCTGTTTTTT.

The rearrangement joins TRBV6-5 to TRBJ1-4; 9 nucleotides align to TRBD1. V was clipped by 5 bases and J by 6 bases; unmatched bases: 7. The germline CDR1 and CDR2 sequences are MNHEY and SVGAGI. The CDR3 covers 15 residues. CDR3 bases: TGTGCCAGCAGTACTCCGGGACAGGGAGATGAAAAACTGTTTTTT. Protein sequence: CASSTPGQGDEKLFF.

CDR3 nucleotide sequence: TGTGCCAGCAGCCGTAATAGGCAGACACCACCCACCTATGGCTACACCTTC. Translated, it gives CASSRNRQTPPTYGYTF. The V call is TRBV7-2, the J call TRBJ1-2; D unclear. Trimming shortened V by 5 bases and J by 4 bases, and 23 bases separated the two germline ends. This CDR3 is built from 17 residues. Germline V gene data show CDR1 as SGHTA and CDR2 as FQGNSA.

This chain joins TRBV7-3 and TRBJ2-1; 8 positions agree with TRBD2. J gave up 6 bases and V 5 bases, and 6 bases lay outside the gene matches. Germline V gives CDR1 SGHTA, CDR2 FQGTGA. CDR3 size: 14 residues. In DNA form, the CDR3 reads TGTGCCAGCAGCCCGGCAGCGGGAGCCAATGAGCAGTTCTTC. Its protein product is CASSPAAGANEQFF.

The sample holds one count of this clone. CDR3 coding DNA: TGTGCCAGCTTGGGGGGGGTTGGGAGAAACACTGAAGCTTTCTTT. It encodes CASLGGVGRNTEAFF. The V gene is TRBV19, the J gene TRBJ1-1, with D possibly TRBD1 on 5 matching bases. This CDR3 has 15 amino acids. Germline-derived CDR1 and CDR2 are LNHDA and SQIVND (reference sequence). V lost 9 bases and J lost 2, with 19 bases in between.

This chain joins TRBV28 and TRBJ1-5; D is perhaps TRBD1 (5 bases). The germline CDR1 and CDR2 sequences are MDHEN and SYDVKM. The CDR3 sequence is 14 residues long. V lost 5 bases, J lost 3 bases, and 11 bases lay in between. CDR3 amino acids: CASSLDSFNQPQHF. In nucleotides, the CDR3 is TGTGCCAGCAGTCTTGACAGTTTCAATCAGCCCCAGCATTTT.

The rearrangement links TRBV2 to TRBJ1-2, with D maybe TRBD1 (6 bases). This CDR3 spans 12 amino acids. V was shortened by 7 bases and J by 11 bases, with 17 bases between the two germline ends. Germline CDR1 SNHLY, CDR2 FYNNEI. The CDR3 spells CASKSGTMGYTF. The CDR3 coding sequence is TGTGCCAGCAAGTCCGGGACAATGGGTTACACCTTC.

V gene TRBV19 combines with J gene TRBJ2-1; 13 positions agree with TRBD2. The CDR3 has 15 amino acids. Germline CDR1 is LNHDA and CDR2 is SQIVND (reference sequence). With V trimmed by 7 bases and J by 6 bases, 6 bases remained unmatched. The CDR3 here is CASTTTSGGINEQFF. CDR3 bases: TGTGCCAGTACCACGACTAGCGGGGGGATCAATGAGCAGTTCTTC.

CDR3 loop: CASSGGIYGYTF. DNA of the CDR3: TGCGCCAGCAGCGGGGGGATCTATGGCTACACCTTC. The V and J genes are TRBV4-1 and TRBJ1-2; D possibly corresponds to TRBD1 (5 bases). V was pared by 5 bases and J by 4 bases, with 8 bases between. Germline V gene data show CDR1 as MGHRA and CDR2 as YSYEKL. The CDR3 is 12 residues long.

The chain uses TRBV18 and TRBJ2-2; possible D gene TRBD1, 6 bases. The length of the CDR3 is 15 residues. Germline CDR1 is KGHSH and CDR2 is LQKENI. The V gene lost 1 base and the J gene lost 4 bases, with 10 bases spanning the gap. The CDR3 is CASSPLEDSTGELFF. CDR3 bases: TGTGCCAGCTCACCACTAGAGGACAGCACCGGGGAGCTGTTTTTT.

The V and J genes are TRBV18 and TRBJ1-5, with D hard to call. The CDR3 totals 16 residues. The germline gives CDR1 KGHSH, CDR2 LQKENI. Deletions cut 5 bases from V and 4 bases from J, with 18 bases between. In nucleotides, the CDR3 is TGTGCCAGCTCAACAGTTGGAAACCCTGGAAATCAGCCCCAGCATTTT. It yields the protein CASSTVGNPGNQPQHF. Supplemented by reference TRBV18 and TRBJ1-5, the full variable domain reads NAGVMQNPRHLVRRRGQEARLRCSPMKGHSHVYWYRQLPEEGLKFMVYLQKENIIDESGMPKERFSAEFPKEGPSILRIQQVVRGDSAAYFCASSTVGNPGNQPQHFGDGTRLSIL.

The chain couples TRBV7-2 to TRBJ2-5, with 8 bases fitting TRBD2. CDR3 length equals 15 residues. Trimming cost V 5 bases and J 4 bases; bases outside gene matches: 9. Germline CDR1 and CDR2: SGHTA and FQGNSA. The CDR3 DNA is TGTGCCAGCAGCCCGGGACTAGGTGTATCAGAGACCCAGTACTTC. Translating gives CASSPGLGVSETQYF. Filled out from reference TRBV7-2 and TRBJ2-5, the complete variable domain reads GAGVSQSPSNKVTEKGKDVELRCDPISGHTALYWYRQSLGQGLEFLIYFQGNSAPDKSGLPSDRFSAERTGGSVSTLTIQRTQQEDSAVYLCASSPGLGVSETQYFGPGTRLLVL.

The CDR3 spells CASRETSGNRDTQYF. CDR3 in DNA: TGTGCCAGCAGAGAGACTAGCGGGAATAGAGATACGCAGTATTTT. The chain recombines TRBV6-6 with TRBJ2-3; 11 nucleotides align to TRBD2. Per the germline V gene, CDR1 is MNHNY and CDR2 is SVGAGI (reference sequence). V shed 6 bases, J shed 5 bases, and the junction held 7 bases outside the gene matches. The CDR3 is made up of 15 amino acids.

The chain links TRBV7-2 to TRBJ2-1; D remains unclear. V was clipped by 5 bases and J by 6 bases, with 11 bases between them. The CDR3 runs 13 residues. Per germline, CDR1 SGHTA and CDR2 FQGNSA. In nucleotides, the CDR3 is TGTGCCAGCAGCCTTAGTTTCCCCAATGAGCAGTTCTTC. The encoded protein is CASSLSFPNEQFF. Full variable domain (remainder filled in from reference TRBV7-2 and TRBJ2-1): GAGVSQSPSNKVTEKGKDVELRCDPISGHTALYWYRQSLGQGLEFLIYFQGNSAPDKSGLPSDRFSAERTGGSVSTLTIQRTQQEDSAVYLCASSLSFPNEQFFGPGTRLTVL.

A remark on this clone: Other DNA sequences in this specimen translate into the identical CDR3. The rearrangement joins TRBV11-2 to TRBJ2-7; tentatively, D is TRBD1 (5 bases). The CDR3 extends over 14 amino acids. Germline CDR1 SGHAT, CDR2 FQNNGV. Deletions cut 1 base from V and 4 bases from J, with 11 bases between. CDR3 in amino acids: CASSLGQGAYEQYF. The CDR3 coding sequence is TGTGCCAGCAGCTTAGGCCAGGGTGCATACGAGCAGTACTTC.

V is TRBV5-3 and J is TRBJ2-3; the D is unclear. TRBV5-3 is assigned to the ORF class and has an uncertain function. V lost 4 bases and J 2 bases, leaving 17 bases between the germline ends. The CDR3 is made up of 16 amino acids. The DNA of the CDR3 is TGTGCCAGAAGCGCCGAATTTATACCACACACAGATACGCAGTATTTT. Residues: CARSAEFIPHTDTQYF.

The sample holds a few counts of this clone. The CDR3 DNA reads TGCAGTGTCGACAGTTACAATGAGCAGTTCTTC. Protein product: CSVDSYNEQFF. This chain connects TRBV20-1 to TRBJ2-1; perhaps TRBD1 as D (5 bases). Looked up from germline, CDR1 is DFQATT and CDR2 is SNEGSKA (reference sequence). Trimming took 7 bases from V and 4 from J, leaving 8 bases between them. CDR3 length: 11 amino acids.

The V gene is TRBV4-3, the J gene TRBJ2-2, with TRBD1 matching 9 bases. The CDR3 is 15 amino acids. Trimming removed 5 bases from V and 6 bases from J; junction bases left unmatched: 7. Per the germline V gene, CDR1 is LGHNA and CDR2 is YSLEER. The CDR3 DNA is TGCGCCAGCAGCGGCCGGGACAGGGCGGCCGGGGAGCTGTTTTTT. Amino acid sequence: CASSGRDRAAGELFF.

V gene TRBV9 combines with J gene TRBJ2-3, with a weak D call TRBD1 (6 bases). The CDR3 loop spans 16 amino acids. The V end was cut by 0 bases, the J end by 3 bases, with 14 bases between. Per the germline V gene, CDR1 is SGDLS and CDR2 is YYNGEE. The CDR3 nucleotides are TGTGCCAGCAGCGTAGTTCAGGGGCGATGGACAGATACGCAGTATTTT. Amino acids: CASSVVQGRWTDTQYF.

The gene calls are TRBV6-5 and TRBJ2-7; perhaps TRBD1 as D (5 bases). Trimming took 6 bases from V and 3 from J, leaving 12 bases between them. The CDR3 is made up of 13 amino acids. Germline V CDR1 and CDR2: MNHEY, SVGAGI. CDR3 loop: CASSSFDSYEQYF. The CDR3 DNA sequence: TGTGCCAGCAGCTCGTTTGACAGCTACGAGCAGTACTTC.

V is TRBV6-5 and J is TRBJ2-5; D might be TRBD1 (5 bases). The CDR3 is 16 residues long. Deletions cut 0 bases from V and 2 bases from J, with 13 bases between. Germline values: CDR1 MNHEY, CDR2 SVGAGI. The DNA of the CDR3 is TGTGCCAGCAGTTACTCGTTTGGGGCGCGGCAAGAGACCCAGTACTTC. This gives the protein CASSYSFGARQETQYF.

The rearrangement links TRBV2 to TRBJ1-2; D is possibly TRBD1 (6 bases). Germline V lookup: CDR1 SNHLY, CDR2 FYNNEI. The germline V and J ends were trimmed by 7 bases and 4 bases, with 19 bases remaining between them. CDR3 size: 15 residues. Here the CDR3 reads CASTEGAGVGYGYTF. The CDR3 region has the DNA TGTGCCAGCACCGAAGGGGCAGGGGTGGGCTATGGCTACACCTTC. Supplemented by reference TRBV2 and TRBJ1-2, the full variable domain reads EPEVTQTPSHQVTQMGQEVILRCVPISNHLYFYWYRQILGQKVEFLVSFYNNEISEKSEIFDDQFSVERPDGSNFTLKIRSTKLEDSAMYFCASTEGAGVGYGYTFGSGTRLTVV.